This TCR beta chain was identified during a study of blood T cell repertoires in COVID-19. Across the study: The origin of the acute and convalescent COVID-19 samples was the United States, Italy and Spain. T cells, B-cell-depleted T cells, or PBMCs provided the cDNA or gDNA that served as material.

As originally analysed: Estimated nucleated cell counts came from reference gene primer amplification. Produced via immunoSEQ multiplex PCR; TCRdb's table is partial and in-frame only. V, J and clone size were drawn from that table, and D and trimming were deduced from the DNA. This sample has more than 25,000 clones, with 55% to 80% found just once. Germline V gives CDR1 SGHTS, CDR2 YDEGEE. The CDR3 contains 14 residues. Unmatched junction bases numbered 2, after V lost 4 bases and J lost 4 bases. This receptor was obtained from a human donor in a cohort sampled during active COVID-19. The genes are TRBV5-8 and TRBJ1-3; 10 nucleotides agree with TRBD1. Sequenced sample: peripheral blood. The CDR3 nucleotides are TGTGCCAGCAGCGACAGGGGGCTCGGAAACACCATATATTTT. Encoded protein: CASSDRGLGNTIYF.